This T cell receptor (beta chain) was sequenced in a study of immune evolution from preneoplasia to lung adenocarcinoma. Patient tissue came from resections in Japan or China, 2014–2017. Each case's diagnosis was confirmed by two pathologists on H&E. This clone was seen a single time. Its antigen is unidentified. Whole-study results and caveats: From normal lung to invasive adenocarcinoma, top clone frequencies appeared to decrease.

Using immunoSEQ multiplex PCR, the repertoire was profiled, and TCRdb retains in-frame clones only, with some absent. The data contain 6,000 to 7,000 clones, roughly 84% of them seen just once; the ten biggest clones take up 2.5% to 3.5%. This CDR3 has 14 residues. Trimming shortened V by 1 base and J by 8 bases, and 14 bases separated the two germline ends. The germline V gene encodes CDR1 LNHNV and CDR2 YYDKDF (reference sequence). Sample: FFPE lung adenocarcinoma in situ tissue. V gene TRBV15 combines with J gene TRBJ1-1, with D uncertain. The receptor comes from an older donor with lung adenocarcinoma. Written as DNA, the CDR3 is TGTGCCACCAGCAGAGGGTTCGGGGAGAGGGAAGCTTTCTTT. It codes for CATSRGFGEREAFF.